This is a list of T cell receptor beta chains from one sample in a study of ipilimumab plus nivolumab after autologous stem cell transplantation. Data came from immunoSEQ multiplex PCR; TCRdb stores just in-frame clones and leaves some out. The repertoire holds about 18,000 clones, with just under 80% as singletons. The source material was PBMCs, sampled in a trial of ipilimumab plus nivolumab as post-transplant consolidation. Receptors originate from a male donor with diffuse large B-cell lymphoma. The CDR3 runs from the conserved cysteine through the conserved F or W. The D gene is left open where the match is weak. Not all rows give a size; the values are once, few, many and, for expanded clones, a class.

cdr3_length: 15
j_call: TRBJ2-5
d_call: TRBD2
v_call: TRBV7-6
clone_size: NA
cdr3_nt: TGTGCCAGCAGATATAGCGGGGGGTTTGAAGAGACCCAGTACTTC
cdr3_aa: CASRYSGGFEETQYF

cdr3_length: 16
j_call: TRBJ2-5
d_call: TRBD2
v_call: TRBV11-1
clone_size: NA
cdr3_nt: TGTGCCAGCAGCTATGGCGGGAGCGACGTGAGAGAGACCCAGTACTTC
cdr3_aa: CASSYGGSDVRETQYF

cdr3_length: 13
j_call: TRBJ1-6
d_call: NA
v_call: TRBV7-9
clone_size: NA
cdr3_nt: TGTGCCAGCAGCTTGGCAGGGAATTCACCCCTCCACTTT
cdr3_aa: CASSLAGNSPLHF

cdr3_length: 15
j_call: TRBJ2-1
d_call: NA
v_call: TRBV5-1
clone_size: NA
cdr3_nt: TGCGCCAGCAGCTCCGGCCTCGGGGCCTACAATGAGCAGTTCTTC
cdr3_aa: CASSSGLGAYNEQFF

cdr3_length: 13
j_call: TRBJ2-7
d_call: NA
v_call: TRBV2
clone_size: few
cdr3_nt: TGTGCCAGTTCCCGGGACTCCTCCTACGAGCAGTACTTC
cdr3_aa: CASSRDSSYEQYF

cdr3_length: 13
j_call: TRBJ1-5
d_call: NA
v_call: TRBV11-2
clone_size: NA
cdr3_nt: TGTGCCAGCAGCCCCCCTGATGTTCAGCCCCAGCATTTT
cdr3_aa: CASSPPDVQPQHF

cdr3_length: 14
j_call: TRBJ2-2
d_call: NA
v_call: TRBV27
clone_size: NA
cdr3_nt: TGTGCCAGCAGTTTGGGGCAGCTTACCGGGGAGCTGTTTTTT
cdr3_aa: CASSLGQLTGELFF

cdr3_length: 15
j_call: TRBJ1-1
d_call: NA
v_call: TRBV2
clone_size: NA
cdr3_nt: TGTGCCAGCACCGAGCGCGAGATTGGCAGTCCTGAAGCTTTCTTT
cdr3_aa: CASTEREIGSPEAFF

cdr3_length: 12
j_call: TRBJ2-7
d_call: NA
v_call: TRBV25-1
clone_size: NA
cdr3_nt: TGTGCCAGCAGTTCTGATCCCTACGAGCAGTACTTC
cdr3_aa: CASSSDPYEQYF

cdr3_length: 11
j_call: TRBJ2-5
d_call: NA
v_call: TRBV6-6
clone_size: NA
cdr3_nt: TGTGCCAGCCGAAGTCAAGAGACCCAGTACTTC
cdr3_aa: CASRSQETQYF

cdr3_length: 16
j_call: TRBJ1-2
d_call: NA
v_call: TRBV15
clone_size: NA
cdr3_nt: TGTGCCACCAGCAATCGTCGGAGGGGATCCCTCTATGGCTACACCTTC
cdr3_aa: CATSNRRRGSLYGYTF

cdr3_length: 15
j_call: TRBJ1-6
d_call: NA
v_call: TRBV19
clone_size: NA
cdr3_nt: TGTGCCAGCGGGCTCGGGGCGGATTATAATTCACCCCTCCACTTT
cdr3_aa: CASGLGADYNSPLHF

cdr3_length: 14
j_call: TRBJ2-3
d_call: NA
v_call: TRBV18
clone_size: NA
cdr3_nt: TGTGCCAGCTCCCGGGGGATTAGCACAGATACGCAGTATTTT
cdr3_aa: CASSRGISTDTQYF